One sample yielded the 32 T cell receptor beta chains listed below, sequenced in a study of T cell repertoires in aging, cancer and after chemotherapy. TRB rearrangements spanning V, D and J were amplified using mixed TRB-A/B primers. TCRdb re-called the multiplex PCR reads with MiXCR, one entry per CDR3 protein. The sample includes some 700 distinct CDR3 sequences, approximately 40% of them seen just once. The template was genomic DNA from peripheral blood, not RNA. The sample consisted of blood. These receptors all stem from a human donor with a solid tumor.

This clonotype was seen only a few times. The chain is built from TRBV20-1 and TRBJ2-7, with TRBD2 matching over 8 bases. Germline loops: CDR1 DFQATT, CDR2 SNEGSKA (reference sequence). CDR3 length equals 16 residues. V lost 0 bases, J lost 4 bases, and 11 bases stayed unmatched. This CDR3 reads CSARDLGSSGSYEQYF. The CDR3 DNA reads TGCAGTGCTAGAGATCTCGGGTCTAGCGGGTCTTACGAGCAGTACTTC.

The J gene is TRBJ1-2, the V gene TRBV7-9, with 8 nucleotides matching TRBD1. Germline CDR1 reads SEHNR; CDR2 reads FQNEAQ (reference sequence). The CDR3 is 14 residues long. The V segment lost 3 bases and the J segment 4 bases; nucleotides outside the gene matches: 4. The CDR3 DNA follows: TGTGCCAGCAGCTTCGACAGGGGTCTCTATGGCTACACCTTC. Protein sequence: CASSFDRGLYGYTF.

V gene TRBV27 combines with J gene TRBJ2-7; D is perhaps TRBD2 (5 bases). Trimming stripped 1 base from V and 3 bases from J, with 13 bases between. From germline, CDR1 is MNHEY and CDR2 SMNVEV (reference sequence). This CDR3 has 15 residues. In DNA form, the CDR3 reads TGTGCCAGCAGTTTATTCTCTAGCTGGAGCTACGAGCAGTACTTC. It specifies CASSLFSSWSYEQYF.

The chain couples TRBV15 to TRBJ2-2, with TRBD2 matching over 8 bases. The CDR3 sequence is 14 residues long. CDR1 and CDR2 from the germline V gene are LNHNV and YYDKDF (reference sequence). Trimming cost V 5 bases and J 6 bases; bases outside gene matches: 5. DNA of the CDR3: TGTGCCACCAGCGGGACTAGAGGCTCCGGGGAGCTGTTTTTT. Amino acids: CATSGTRGSGELFF.

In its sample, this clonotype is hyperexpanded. This chain's CDR3 is CSVTRVGEQYF. CDR3 nucleotides: TGCAGCGTTACCCGGGTGGGCGAGCAGTACTTC. This chain uses TRBV29-1 with TRBJ2-7; unclear D gene. Trimming removed 5 bases from V and 6 bases from J, with 11 bases in between. The V gene's germline CDR1 is SQVTM and CDR2 ANQGSEA. The CDR3 has 11 amino acids.

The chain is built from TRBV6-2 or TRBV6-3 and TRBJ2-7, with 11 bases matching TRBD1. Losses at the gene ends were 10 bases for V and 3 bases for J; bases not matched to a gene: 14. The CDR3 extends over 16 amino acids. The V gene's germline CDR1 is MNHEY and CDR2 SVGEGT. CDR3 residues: CATSSRPGTGGYEQYF. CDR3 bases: TGTGCCACCAGCAGCAGGCCAGGGACAGGGGGCTACGAGCAGTACTTC.

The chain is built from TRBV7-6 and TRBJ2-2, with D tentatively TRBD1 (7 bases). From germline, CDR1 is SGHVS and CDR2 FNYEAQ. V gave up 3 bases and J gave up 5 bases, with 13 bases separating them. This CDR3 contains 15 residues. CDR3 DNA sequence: TGTGCCAGCAGCTTCTCGGCAGGGGGGACCGGGGAGCTGTTTTTT. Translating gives CASSFSAGGTGELFF.

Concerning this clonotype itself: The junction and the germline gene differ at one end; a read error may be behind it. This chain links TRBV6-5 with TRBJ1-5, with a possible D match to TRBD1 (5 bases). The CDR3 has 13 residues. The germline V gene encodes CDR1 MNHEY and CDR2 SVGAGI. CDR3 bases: TGTGCCACCAGTGATGGACATGGGGGGCCCCAGCATTTT. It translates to CATSDGHGGPQHF.

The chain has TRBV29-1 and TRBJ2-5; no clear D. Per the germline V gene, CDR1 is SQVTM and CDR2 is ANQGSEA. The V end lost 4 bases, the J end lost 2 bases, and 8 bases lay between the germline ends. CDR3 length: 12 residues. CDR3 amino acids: CSVGIQQETQYF. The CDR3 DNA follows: TGCAGCGTTGGGATACAGCAAGAGACCCAGTACTTC.

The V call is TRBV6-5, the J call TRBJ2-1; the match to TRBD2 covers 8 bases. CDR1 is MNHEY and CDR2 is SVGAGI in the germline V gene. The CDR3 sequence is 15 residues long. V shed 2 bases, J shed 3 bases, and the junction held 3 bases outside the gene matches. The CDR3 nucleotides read TGTGCCAGCAGTTACGCGGGAGGACTCTACAATGAGCAGTTCTTC. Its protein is CASSYAGGLYNEQFF.

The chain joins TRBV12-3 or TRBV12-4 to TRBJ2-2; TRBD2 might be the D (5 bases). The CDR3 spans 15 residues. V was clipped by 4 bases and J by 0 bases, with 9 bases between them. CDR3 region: CASSSRGSNTGELFF. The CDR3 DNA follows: TGTGCCAGCAGTTCCCGGGGTTCGAACACCGGGGAGCTGTTTTTT.

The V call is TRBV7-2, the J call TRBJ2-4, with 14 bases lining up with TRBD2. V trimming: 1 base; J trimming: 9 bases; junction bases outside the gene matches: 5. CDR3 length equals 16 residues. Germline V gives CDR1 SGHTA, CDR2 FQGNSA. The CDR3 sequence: CASSLGGTSGRSIQYF. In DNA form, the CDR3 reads TGTGCCAGCAGCTTAGGGGGGACTAGCGGGAGAAGCATTCAGTACTTC.

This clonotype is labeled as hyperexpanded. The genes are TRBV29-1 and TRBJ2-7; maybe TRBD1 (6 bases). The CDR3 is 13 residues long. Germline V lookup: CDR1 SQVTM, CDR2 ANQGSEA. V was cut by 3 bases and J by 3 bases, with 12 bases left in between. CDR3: CSVERPRGYEQYF. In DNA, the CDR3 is TGCAGCGTTGAGCGGCCCAGGGGCTACGAGCAGTACTTC.

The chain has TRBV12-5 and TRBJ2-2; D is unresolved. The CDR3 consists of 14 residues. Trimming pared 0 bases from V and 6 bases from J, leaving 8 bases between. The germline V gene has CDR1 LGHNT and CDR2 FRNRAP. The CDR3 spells CASGLVPFPGELFF. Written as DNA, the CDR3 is TGTGCTAGTGGTTTGGTCCCGTTTCCCGGGGAGCTGTTTTTT.

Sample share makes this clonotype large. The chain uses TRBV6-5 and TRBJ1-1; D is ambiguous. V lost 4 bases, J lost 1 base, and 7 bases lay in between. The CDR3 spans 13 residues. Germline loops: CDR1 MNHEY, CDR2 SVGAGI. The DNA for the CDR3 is TGTGCCAGCAGTTTCGACGGGAACACTGAAGCTTTCTTT. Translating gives CASSFDGNTEAFF.

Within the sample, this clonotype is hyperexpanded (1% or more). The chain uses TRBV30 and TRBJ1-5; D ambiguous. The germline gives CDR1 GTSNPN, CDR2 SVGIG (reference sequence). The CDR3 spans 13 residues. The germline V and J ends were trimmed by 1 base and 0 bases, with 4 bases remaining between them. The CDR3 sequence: CAWSGTSNQPQHF. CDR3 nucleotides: TGTGCCTGGAGTGGTACTAGCAATCAGCCCCAGCATTTT.

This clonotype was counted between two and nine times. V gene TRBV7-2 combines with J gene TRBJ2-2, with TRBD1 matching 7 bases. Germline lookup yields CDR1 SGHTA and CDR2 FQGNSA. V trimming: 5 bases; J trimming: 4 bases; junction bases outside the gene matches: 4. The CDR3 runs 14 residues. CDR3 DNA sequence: TGTGCCAGCAGCCGTGGACAGGCCACCGGGGAGCTGTTTTTT. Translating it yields CASSRGQATGELFF.

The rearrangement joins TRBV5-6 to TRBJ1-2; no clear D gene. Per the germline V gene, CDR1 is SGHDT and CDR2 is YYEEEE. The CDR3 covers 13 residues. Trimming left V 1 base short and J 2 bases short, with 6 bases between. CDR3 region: CASSLTTNYGYTF. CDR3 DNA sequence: TGTGCCAGCAGCTTGACTACAAACTATGGCTACACCTTC.

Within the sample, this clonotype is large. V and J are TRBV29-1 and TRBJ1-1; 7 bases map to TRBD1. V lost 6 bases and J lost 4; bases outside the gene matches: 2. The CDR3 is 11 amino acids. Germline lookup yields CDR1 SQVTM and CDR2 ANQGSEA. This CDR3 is CSVGTATEAFF. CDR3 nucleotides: TGCAGCGTCGGGACAGCCACTGAAGCTTTCTTT.

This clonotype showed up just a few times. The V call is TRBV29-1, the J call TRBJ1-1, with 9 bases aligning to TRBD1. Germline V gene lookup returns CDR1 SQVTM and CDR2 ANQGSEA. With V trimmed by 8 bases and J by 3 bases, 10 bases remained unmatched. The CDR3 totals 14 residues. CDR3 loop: CSSSGQGLHTEAFF. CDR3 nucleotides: TGCAGCTCCTCCGGACAGGGGCTGCACACTGAAGCTTTCTTT.

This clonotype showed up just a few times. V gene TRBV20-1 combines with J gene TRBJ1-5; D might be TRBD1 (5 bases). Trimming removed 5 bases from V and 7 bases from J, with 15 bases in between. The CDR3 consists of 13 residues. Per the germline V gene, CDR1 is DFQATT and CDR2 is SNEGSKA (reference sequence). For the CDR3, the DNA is TGCAGTGCTCTCCTCAGGGAAGGACAGCCCCAGCATTTT. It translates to CSALLREGQPQHF.

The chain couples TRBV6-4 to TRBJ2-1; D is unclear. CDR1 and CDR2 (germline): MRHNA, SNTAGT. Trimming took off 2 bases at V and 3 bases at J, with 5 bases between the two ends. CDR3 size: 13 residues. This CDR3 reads CASSDTDYNEQFF. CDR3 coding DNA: TGTGCCAGCAGTGACACGGACTACAATGAGCAGTTCTTC.

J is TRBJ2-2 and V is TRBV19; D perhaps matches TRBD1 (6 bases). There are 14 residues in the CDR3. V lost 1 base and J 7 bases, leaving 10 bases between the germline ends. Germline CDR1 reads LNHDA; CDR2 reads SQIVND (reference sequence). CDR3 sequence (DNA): TGTGCCAGTAGTATAGGTGGGGGCCACGGGGAGCTGTTTTTT. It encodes CASSIGGGHGELFF.

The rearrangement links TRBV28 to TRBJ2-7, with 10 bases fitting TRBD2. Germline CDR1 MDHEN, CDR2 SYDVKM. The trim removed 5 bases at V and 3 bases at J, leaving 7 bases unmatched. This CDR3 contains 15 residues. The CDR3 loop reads CASSPSGSSVYEQYF. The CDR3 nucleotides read TGTGCCAGCAGTCCTAGCGGGAGCTCGGTCTACGAGCAGTACTTC.

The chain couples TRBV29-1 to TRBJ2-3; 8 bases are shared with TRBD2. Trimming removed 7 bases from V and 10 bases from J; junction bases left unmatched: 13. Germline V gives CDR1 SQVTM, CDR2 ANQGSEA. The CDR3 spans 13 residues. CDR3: CSGTPGLEIAQYF. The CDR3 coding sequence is TGCAGCGGTACTCCGGGACTAGAGATAGCGCAGTATTTT.

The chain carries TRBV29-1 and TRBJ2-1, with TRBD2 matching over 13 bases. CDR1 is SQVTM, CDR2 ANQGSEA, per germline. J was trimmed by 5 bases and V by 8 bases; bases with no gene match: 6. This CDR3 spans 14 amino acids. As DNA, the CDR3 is TGCAGCCACTCGGGACTAGCGGGAAACAATGAGCAGTTCTTC. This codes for CSHSGLAGNNEQFF.

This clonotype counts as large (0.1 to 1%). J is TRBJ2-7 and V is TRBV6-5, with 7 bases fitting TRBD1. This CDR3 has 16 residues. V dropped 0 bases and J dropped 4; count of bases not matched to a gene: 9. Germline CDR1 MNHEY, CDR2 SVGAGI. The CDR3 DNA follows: TGTGCCAGCAGTTACTCTTCCGGGGCAGGGGGATACGAGCAGTACTTC. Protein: CASSYSSGAGGYEQYF.

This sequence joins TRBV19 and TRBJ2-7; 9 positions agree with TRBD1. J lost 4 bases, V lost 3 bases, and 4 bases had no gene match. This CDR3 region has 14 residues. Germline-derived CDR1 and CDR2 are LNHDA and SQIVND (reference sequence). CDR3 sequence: CASSITGGVYEQYF. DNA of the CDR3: TGTGCCAGTAGTATTACAGGGGGCGTTTACGAGCAGTACTTC.

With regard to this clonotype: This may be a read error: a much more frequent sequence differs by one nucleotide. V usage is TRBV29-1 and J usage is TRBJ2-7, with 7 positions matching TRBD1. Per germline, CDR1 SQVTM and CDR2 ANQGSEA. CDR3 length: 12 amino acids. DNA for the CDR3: TGCAGAGTGAGGACAGGAGCGAGCGAGCAGTACTTC. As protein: CRVRTGASEQYF.

CDR3: CASSLGPTEAFF. The CDR3, as DNA: TGTGCCAGCAGCTTAGGTCCTACTGAAGCTTTCTTT. The rearrangement uses TRBV7-2 and TRBJ1-1, with D unclear. The germline V gene has CDR1 SGHTA and CDR2 FQGNSA. The V end lost 1 base, the J end lost 5 bases, and 5 bases lay between the germline ends. CDR3 length: 12 residues.

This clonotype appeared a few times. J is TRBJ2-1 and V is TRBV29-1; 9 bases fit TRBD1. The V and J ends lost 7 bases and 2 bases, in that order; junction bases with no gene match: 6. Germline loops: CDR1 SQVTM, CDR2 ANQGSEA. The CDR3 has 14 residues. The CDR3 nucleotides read TGCAGCGGAACCGGGACAGGGCCCTACAATGAGCAGTTCTTC. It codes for CSGTGTGPYNEQFF.

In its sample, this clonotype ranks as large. DNA for the CDR3: TGTGCCAGCAGTTATGGGGTGGCTTATAATTCACCCCTCCACTTT. This encodes CASSYGVAYNSPLHF. This chain links TRBV6-5 with TRBJ1-6; D remains ambiguous. The CDR3 extends over 15 amino acids. V lost 3 bases and J lost 4, with 10 bases in between. Germline V gene lookup returns CDR1 MNHEY and CDR2 SVGAGI.